This T cell receptor beta chain comes out of a study of identical twins. Via MiXCR, TCRdb re-called the 5' RACE reads, giving one row per CDR3 protein. The repertoire holds 1.5 million to 2 million distinct CDR3 sequences, with about 32% as singletons. Sequencing input: cord blood. The TCR was taken from a newborn girl in good health.

The CDR3 DNA reads as TGCGCCAGCAGCGACACTTCCCTAGCCAAAAACATTCAGTACTTC. Protein product: CASSDTSLAKNIQYF. The chain links TRBV5-1 to TRBJ2-4; D call uncertain. The CDR3 contains 15 residues. Germline V CDR1 and CDR2: SGHRS, YFSETQ. Trimming stripped 4 bases from V and 0 bases from J, with 11 bases between.